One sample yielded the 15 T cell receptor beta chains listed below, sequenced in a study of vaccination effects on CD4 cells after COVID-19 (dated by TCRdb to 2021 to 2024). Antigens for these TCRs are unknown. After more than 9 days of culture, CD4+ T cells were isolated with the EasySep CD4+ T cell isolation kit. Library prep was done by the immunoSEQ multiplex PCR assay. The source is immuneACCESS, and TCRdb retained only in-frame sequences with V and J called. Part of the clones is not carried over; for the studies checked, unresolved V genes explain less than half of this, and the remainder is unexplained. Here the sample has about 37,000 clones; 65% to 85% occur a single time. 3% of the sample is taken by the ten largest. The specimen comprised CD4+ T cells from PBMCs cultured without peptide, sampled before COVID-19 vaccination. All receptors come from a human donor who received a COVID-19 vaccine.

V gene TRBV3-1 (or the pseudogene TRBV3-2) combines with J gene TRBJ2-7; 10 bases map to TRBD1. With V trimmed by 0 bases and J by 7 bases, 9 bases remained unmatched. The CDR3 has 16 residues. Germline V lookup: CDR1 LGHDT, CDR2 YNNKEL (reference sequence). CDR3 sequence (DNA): TGTGCCAGCAGCCAAGATGCGACAGGGGGCCCGTCGGAGCAGTACTTC. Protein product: CASSQDATGGPSEQYF.

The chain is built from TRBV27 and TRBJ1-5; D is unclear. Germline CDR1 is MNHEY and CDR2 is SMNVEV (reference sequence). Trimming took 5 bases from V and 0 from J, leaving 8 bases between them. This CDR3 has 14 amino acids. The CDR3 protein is CASSRGFSNQPQHF. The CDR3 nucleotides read TGTGCCAGCAGTAGAGGATTTAGCAATCAGCCCCAGCATTTT.

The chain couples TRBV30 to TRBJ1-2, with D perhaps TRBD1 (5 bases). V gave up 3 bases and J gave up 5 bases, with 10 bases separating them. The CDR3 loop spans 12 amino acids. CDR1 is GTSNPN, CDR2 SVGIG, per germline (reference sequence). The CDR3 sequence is CAWSRDLYGYTF. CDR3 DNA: TGTGCCTGGAGCAGGGATCTATATGGCTACACCTTC.

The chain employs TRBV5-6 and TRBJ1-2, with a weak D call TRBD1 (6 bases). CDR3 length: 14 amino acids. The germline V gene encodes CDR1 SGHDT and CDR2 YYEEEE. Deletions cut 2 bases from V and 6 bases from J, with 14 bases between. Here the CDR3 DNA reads TGTGCCAGCAGCTTAGGCAGGGGATACGATGGCTACACCTTC. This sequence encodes CASSLGRGYDGYTF.

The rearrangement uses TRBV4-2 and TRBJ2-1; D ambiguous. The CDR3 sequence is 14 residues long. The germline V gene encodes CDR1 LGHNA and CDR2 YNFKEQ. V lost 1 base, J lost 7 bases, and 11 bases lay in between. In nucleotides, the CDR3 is TGTGCCAGCAGCCAAGGAATAGCAGGAAATGAGCAGTTCTTC. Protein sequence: CASSQGIAGNEQFF.

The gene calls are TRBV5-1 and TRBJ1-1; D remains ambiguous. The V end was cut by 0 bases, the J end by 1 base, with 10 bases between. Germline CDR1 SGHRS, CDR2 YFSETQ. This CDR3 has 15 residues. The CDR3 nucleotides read TGCGCCAGCAGCTTGGGTAGGGCCACGAACACTGAAGCTTTCTTT. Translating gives CASSLGRATNTEAFF. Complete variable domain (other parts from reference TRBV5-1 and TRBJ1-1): KAGVTQTPRYLIKTRGQQVTLSCSPISGHRSVSWYQQTPGQGLQFLFEYFSETQRNKGNFPGRFSGRQFSNSRSEMNVSTLELGDSALYLCASSLGRATNTEAFFGQGTRLTVV.

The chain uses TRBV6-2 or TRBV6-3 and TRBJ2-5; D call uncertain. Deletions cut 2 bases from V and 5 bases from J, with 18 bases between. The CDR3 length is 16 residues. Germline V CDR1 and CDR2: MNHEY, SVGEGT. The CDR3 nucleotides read TGTGCCAGCAGTTACATCCCGACCGACCACTGGGAGACCCAGTACTTC. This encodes CASSYIPTDHWETQYF.

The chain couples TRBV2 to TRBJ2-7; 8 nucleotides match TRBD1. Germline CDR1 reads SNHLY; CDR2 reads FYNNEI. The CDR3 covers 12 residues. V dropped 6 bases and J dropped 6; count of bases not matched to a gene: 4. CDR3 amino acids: CASSLRGREQYF. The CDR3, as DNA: TGTGCCAGCAGCCTCAGGGGGCGCGAGCAGTACTTC.

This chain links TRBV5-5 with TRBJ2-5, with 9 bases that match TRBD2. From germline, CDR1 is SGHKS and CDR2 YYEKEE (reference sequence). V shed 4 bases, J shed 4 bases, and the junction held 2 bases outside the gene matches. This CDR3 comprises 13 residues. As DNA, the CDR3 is TGTGCCAGCAGCAGGACTAGCGCAGAGACCCAGTACTTC. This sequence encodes CASSRTSAETQYF.

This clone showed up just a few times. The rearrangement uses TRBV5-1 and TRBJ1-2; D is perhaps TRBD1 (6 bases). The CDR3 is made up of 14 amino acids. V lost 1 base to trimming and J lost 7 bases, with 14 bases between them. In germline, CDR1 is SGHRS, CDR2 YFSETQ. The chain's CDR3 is CASSLTGKDFGYTF. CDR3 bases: TGCGCCAGCAGCTTGACAGGGAAGGACTTTGGCTACACCTTC. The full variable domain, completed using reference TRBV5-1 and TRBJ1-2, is KAGVTQTPRYLIKTRGQQVTLSCSPISGHRSVSWYQQTPGQGLQFLFEYFSETQRNKGNFPGRFSGRQFSNSRSEMNVSTLELGDSALYLCASSLTGKDFGYTFGSGTRLTVV.

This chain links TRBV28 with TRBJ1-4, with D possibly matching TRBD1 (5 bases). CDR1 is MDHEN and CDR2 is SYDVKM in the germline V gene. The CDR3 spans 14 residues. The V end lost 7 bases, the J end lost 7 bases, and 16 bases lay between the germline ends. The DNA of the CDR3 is TGTGCCAGCACCTCGGGGGGTGTGGTTGAAAAACTGTTTTTT. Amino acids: CASTSGGVVEKLFF.

DNA for the CDR3: TGCGCCAGCAGCTTGGCCCCGGTTAGCTCCTACGAGCAGTACTTC. Translated: CASSLAPVSSYEQYF. V and J are TRBV5-1 and TRBJ2-7; no clear D gene. V dropped 0 bases and J dropped 0 bases, with 10 bases sitting between them. This CDR3 region has 15 residues. Looked up from germline, CDR1 is SGHRS and CDR2 is YFSETQ. Variable domain in full (rest from reference TRBV5-1 and TRBJ2-7): KAGVTQTPRYLIKTRGQQVTLSCSPISGHRSVSWYQQTPGQGLQFLFEYFSETQRNKGNFPGRFSGRQFSNSRSEMNVSTLELGDSALYLCASSLAPVSSYEQYFGPGTRLTVT.

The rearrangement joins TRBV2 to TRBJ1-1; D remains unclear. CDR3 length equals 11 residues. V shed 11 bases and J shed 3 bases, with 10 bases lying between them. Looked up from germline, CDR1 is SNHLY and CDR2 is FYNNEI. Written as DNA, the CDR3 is TGTGCCTGCCCCGGGGACACTGAAGCTTTCTTT. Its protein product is CACPGDTEAFF.

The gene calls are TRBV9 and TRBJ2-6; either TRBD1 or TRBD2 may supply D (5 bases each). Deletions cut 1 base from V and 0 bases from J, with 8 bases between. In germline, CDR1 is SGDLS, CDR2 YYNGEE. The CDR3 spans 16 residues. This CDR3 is CASSVRGDSGANVLTF. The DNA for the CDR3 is TGTGCCAGCAGCGTAAGAGGGGACTCTGGGGCCAACGTCCTGACTTTC.

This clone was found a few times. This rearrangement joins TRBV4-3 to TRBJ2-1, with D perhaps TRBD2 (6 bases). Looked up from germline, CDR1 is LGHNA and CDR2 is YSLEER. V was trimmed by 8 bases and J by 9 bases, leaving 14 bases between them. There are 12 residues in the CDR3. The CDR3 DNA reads TGCGCCAGCCGGTCAATCGGGGGTGAGCAGTTCTTC. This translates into CASRSIGGEQFF.